This T cell receptor beta chain was retrieved from a study of identical twins. Remarks on this clonotype: Antigen unknown.

V shed 2 bases and J shed 3 bases, with 8 bases lying between them. The CDR3 covers 13 residues. Germline values: CDR1 WSHSY, CDR2 SAAADI. TCRdb reanalysed the 5' RACE reads using MiXCR and keeps one entry per CDR3 protein. The sample lists under 900,000 distinct CDR3 sequences, about 18% occurring once. Study observations and caveats: Cross-sectional statistical analysis was relied on for the conclusions, without the same donors being followed. Fewer insertions marked abundant cord blood beta clonotypes; young adult naive trended weakly, memory not at all.

These same data were also listed under a study on T cells expressing NK-cell markers.

The receptor's source is a woman between 18 and 29 years old in good health. The specimen was PBMCs. The chain carries TRBV10-2 and TRBJ2-7; D is uncertain. The DNA for the CDR3 is TGCGCCAGCAGTGAGGGCCGTCTCTACGAGCAGTACTTC. Amino acid sequence: CASSEGRLYEQYF.